A single sample gave rise to the 5 T cell receptor beta chains below, sequenced in a study of T cell clones after liver transplantation. TCRdb keeps only in-frame clones here, not all; method: immunoSEQ multiplex PCR. The repertoire includes about 16,000 clones, about four fifths of them detected once, and roughly 28% sits in the top ten. The material sequenced was CD8+ T cells from blood, taken approximately 50 months after liver transplant. These receptors were collected from a human patient who received a liver transplant. The T cells may come from the graft donor.

The chain has TRBV27 and TRBJ2-7; 8 bases are shared with TRBD2. Germline loops: CDR1 MNHEY, CDR2 SMNVEV (reference sequence). The V and J ends lost 0 bases and 4 bases, in that order; junction bases with no gene match: 5. This CDR3 contains 15 residues. The CDR3 spells CASSLSGSGRYEQYF. In DNA, the CDR3 is TGTGCCAGCAGTTTATCAGGAAGCGGGAGATACGAGCAGTACTTC.

A single count supports this clone. V is TRBV11-2 and J is TRBJ2-1, with 9 positions matching TRBD1. Germline CDR1 reads SGHAT; CDR2 reads FQNNGV. Trimming took 5 bases from V and 7 from J; bases not matched to a gene: 9. The CDR3 is made up of 15 amino acids. CDR3 sequence (DNA): TGTGCCAGCAGCGCTACAGGGGGCGCGAGTAATGAGCAGTTCTTC. Translating it yields CASSATGGASNEQFF.

This chain connects TRBV28 to TRBJ2-7, with TRBD2 matching over 7 bases. The germline CDR1 and CDR2 sequences are MDHEN and SYDVKM. The CDR3 totals 11 residues. The V segment lost 4 bases and the J segment 7 bases; nucleotides outside the gene matches: 1. The DNA for the CDR3 is TGTGCCAGCAGTTCGCGGGGGGAGCAGTACTTC. Residues: CASSSRGEQYF. Variable domain in full (rest from reference TRBV28 and TRBJ2-7): DVKVTQSSRYLVKRTGEKVFLECVQDMDHENMFWYRQDPGLGLRLIYFSYDVKMKEKGDIPEGYSVSREKKERFSLILESASTNQTSMYLCASSSRGEQYFGPGTRLTVT.

This clone was seen a handful of times. V usage is TRBV27 and J usage is TRBJ2-5, with D possibly TRBD1 on 6 matching bases. There are 14 residues in the CDR3. V was clipped by 1 base and J by 5 bases, with 11 bases between them. The germline V gene has CDR1 MNHEY and CDR2 SMNVEV (reference sequence). The CDR3 nucleotides are TGTGCCAGCAGTTTATTGCCAGGGGAGGAGACCCAGTACTTC. Translated, it gives CASSLLPGEETQYF.

V is TRBV27 and J is TRBJ1-6; D might be TRBD1 (6 bases). The CDR3 runs 18 residues. V lost 5 bases to trimming and J lost 0 bases, with 17 bases between them. Per germline, CDR1 MNHEY and CDR2 SMNVEV (reference sequence). The CDR3, as DNA: TGTGCCAGCAGTGTAGGACAGCCTCCCAGCTCCTATAATTCACCCCTCCACTTT. It yields the protein CASSVGQPPSSYNSPLHF.